Reported below is one TCR beta chain. Its antigen remains unknown. CDR1 is ENHRY and CDR2 is SYGVKD in the germline V gene. The trim removed 4 bases at V and 1 base at J, leaving 2 bases unmatched. This CDR3 comprises 14 residues. Specified time point: after dendritic cell vaccination, including at tumor progression/relapse. Selection required adequate fresh-frozen tumor tissue plus more than two years' survival data. This sample is part of a study of glioma-infiltrating T cells after dendritic cell vaccination. Findings and caveats of the study: TCR clonality showed no direct relationship with survival.

Primers: 60 V beta forward and 13 J beta reverse. Using immunoSEQ multiplex PCR, the repertoire was profiled, and TCRdb retains in-frame clones only, with some absent. The sample records 50,000 to 75,000 clones, 70% to 90% being singletons. The rearrangement uses TRBV10-3 and TRBJ2-7; TRBD1 aligns across 9 bases. The material sequenced was blood, taken after dendritic cell vaccination. The receptor was isolated from a human donor with glioblastoma. The CDR3 DNA follows: TGTGCCATCAGTGCGGGACAGGGTTCCTACGAGCAGTACTTC. It yields the protein CAISAGQGSYEQYF.